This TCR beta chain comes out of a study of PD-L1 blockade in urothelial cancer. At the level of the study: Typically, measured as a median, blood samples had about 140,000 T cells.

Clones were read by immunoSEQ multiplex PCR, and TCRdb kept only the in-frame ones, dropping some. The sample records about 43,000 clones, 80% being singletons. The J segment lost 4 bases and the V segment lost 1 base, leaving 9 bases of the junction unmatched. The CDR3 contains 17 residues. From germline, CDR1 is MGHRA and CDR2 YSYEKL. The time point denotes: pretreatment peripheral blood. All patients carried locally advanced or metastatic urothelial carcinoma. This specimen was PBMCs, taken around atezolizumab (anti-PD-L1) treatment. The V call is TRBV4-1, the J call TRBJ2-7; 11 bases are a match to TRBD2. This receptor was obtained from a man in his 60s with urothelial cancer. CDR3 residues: CASSQGFLTSGTYEQYF. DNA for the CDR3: TGCGCCAGCAGCCAAGGCTTCCTGACTAGCGGGACTTACGAGCAGTACTTC.